Below, 31 T cell receptor beta chains from the same sample are listed, as sequenced in a study of cytomegalovirus exposure and HLA in healthy donors. PCR primers comprised 60 Vbeta and 13 Jbeta primers. Assay: immunoSEQ multiplex PCR; the TCRdb copy retains only in-frame clones and omits some. Of roughly 160,000 clones listed, around 80% were seen once; the top ten hold about 4.7%. Sequences were obtained from PBMCs. These receptors all stem from a man aged 25-40 years in good health and CMV-seronegative.

This chain links TRBV11-2 with TRBJ2-7, with 7 bases lining up with TRBD2. The CDR3 spans 15 residues. Germline CDR1 and CDR2: SGHAT and FQNNGV. J gave up 2 bases and V 0 bases, and 4 bases lay outside the gene matches. Here the CDR3 reads CASSLEPGGPYEQYF. DNA for the CDR3: TGTGCCAGCAGCTTAGAACCGGGAGGCCCCTACGAGCAGTACTTC.

V gene TRBV30 combines with J gene TRBJ1-1; 10 nucleotides line up with TRBD1. Germline V CDR1 and CDR2: GTSNPN, SVGIG (reference sequence). This CDR3 is 16 amino acids long. V shed 1 base and J 3 bases; nucleotides not matched to a gene: 8. The CDR3 nucleotides are TGTGCCTGGAGTGGGGACAGGGGTTTGGCTGACACTGAAGCTTTCTTT. Its translation: CAWSGDRGLADTEAFF.

The genes are TRBV30 and TRBJ1-5; TRBD1 aligns across 9 bases. Germline CDR1 GTSNPN, CDR2 SVGIG (reference sequence). This CDR3 has 16 residues. The J segment lost 7 bases and the V segment lost 0 bases, leaving 10 bases of the junction unmatched. CDR3 coding DNA: TGTGCCTGGAGTGTACAGGGGGCAGGCGCGGGACAGCCCCAGCATTTT. Its translation is CAWSVQGAGAGQPQHF.

The chain couples TRBV4-3 to TRBJ1-2; no clear D gene. The V and J ends lost 0 bases and 8 bases respectively, with 16 bases between them. The CDR3 runs 15 residues. Germline V gives CDR1 LGHNA, CDR2 YSLEER. The CDR3 region has the DNA TGCGCCAGCAGCCAAGAAGGTCGCGACTTTTTAGGCTACACCTTC. Its translation is CASSQEGRDFLGYTF.

The chain couples TRBV30 to TRBJ1-2; tentative D call: TRBD1 (5 bases). The germline V gene has CDR1 GTSNPN and CDR2 SVGIG (reference sequence). The CDR3 is made up of 10 amino acids. The V gene lost 5 bases and the J gene lost 6 bases, with 7 bases spanning the gap. The CDR3 spells CAWQGNGYTF. Written as DNA, the CDR3 is TGTGCCTGGCAGGGAAATGGCTACACCTTC.

V usage is TRBV30 and J usage is TRBJ1-5; 10 positions agree with TRBD1. The CDR3 extends over 16 amino acids. The germline gives CDR1 GTSNPN, CDR2 SVGIG (reference sequence). V trimming: 1 base; J trimming: 3 bases; junction bases outside the gene matches: 6. The CDR3 coding sequence is TGTGCCTGGAGTGAGGACAGGGGGGTCCTCAATCAGCCCCAGCATTTT. This translates into CAWSEDRGVLNQPQHF. Supplemented by reference TRBV30 and TRBJ1-5, the full variable domain reads SQTIHQWPATLVQPVGSPLSLECTVEGTSNPNLYWYRQAAGRGLQLLFYSVGIGQISSEVPQNLSASRPQDRQFILSSKKLLLSDSGFYLCAWSEDRGVLNQPQHFGDGTRLSIL.

V is TRBV7-8 and J is TRBJ1-1; 7 bases fit TRBD1. Germline CDR1 reads SGHVS; CDR2 reads FQNEAQ. V shed 2 bases and J 0 bases; nucleotides not matched to a gene: 6. The CDR3 is 16 amino acids. The CDR3 loop is CASSLRVRGLNTEAFF. CDR3 bases: TGTGCCAGCAGCTTAAGGGTTAGGGGGCTGAACACTGAAGCTTTCTTT.

The V call is TRBV6-4, the J call TRBJ2-1; D is possibly TRBD2 (6 bases). Trimming removed 0 bases from V and 0 bases from J, with 6 bases in between. The germline gives CDR1 MRHNA, CDR2 SNTAGT. The CDR3 contains 15 residues. The CDR3 loop is CASSDSSGSYNEQFF. The CDR3 nucleotides are TGTGCCAGCAGTGACTCTAGCGGCTCCTACAATGAGCAGTTCTTC.

This clone has only a few counts. The chain is built from TRBV5-4 and TRBJ2-3, with 12 bases lining up with TRBD2. The CDR3 spans 16 residues. J gave up 11 bases and V 2 bases, and 12 bases lay outside the gene matches. CDR1 is SGHNT and CDR2 is YYREEE in the germline V gene (reference sequence). The CDR3 sequence is CASSLDPGLAGEGQYF. The CDR3 DNA is TGTGCCAGCAGCTTAGATCCGGGACTAGCGGGTGAGGGGCAGTATTTT.

The chain recombines TRBV27 with TRBJ2-3, with a weak D call TRBD2 (7 bases). The CDR3 sequence is 15 residues long. The V end was cut by 3 bases, the J end by 5 bases, with 15 bases between. Germline-derived CDR1 and CDR2 are MNHEY and SMNVEV (reference sequence). CDR3 sequence reads: CASSFLGEGGDTQYF. DNA of the CDR3: TGTGCCAGCAGTTTCCTCGGGGAGGGGGGAGATACGCAGTATTTT.

This sequence joins TRBV7-3 and TRBJ2-2; TRBD2 matches at 16 bases. The germline V gene encodes CDR1 SGHTA and CDR2 FQGTGA. The trim removed 5 bases at V and 8 bases at J, leaving 5 bases unmatched. The CDR3 sequence is 16 residues long. This CDR3 reads CASSKGLAGGEGELFF. CDR3 coding DNA: TGTGCCAGCAGCAAGGGACTAGCGGGAGGGGAAGGGGAGCTGTTTTTT.

The sample holds a few counts of this clone. The chain carries TRBV7-7 and TRBJ2-5; 12 bases match TRBD2. CDR1 and CDR2 (germline): SSHAT, FNYEAQ (reference sequence). V gave up 2 bases and J gave up 4 bases; unmatched junction bases: 5. The CDR3 extends over 16 amino acids. The CDR3 here is CASSLNPSGGAETQYF. DNA for the CDR3: TGTGCCAGCAGCTTAAACCCTAGCGGGGGGGCAGAGACCCAGTACTTC.

V and J are TRBV4-1 and TRBJ2-5, with TRBD1 identical over 7 bases. The trim removed 1 base at V and 5 bases at J, leaving 4 bases unmatched. The germline CDR1 and CDR2 sequences are MGHRA and YSYEKL. This CDR3 comprises 14 residues. The CDR3 is CASSQVGQKETQYF. DNA for the CDR3: TGCGCCAGCAGCCAAGTGGGACAGAAGGAGACCCAGTACTTC.

This clone was detected a few times. The genes are TRBV28 and TRBJ2-1; 8 bases are a match to TRBD1. Germline CDR1 MDHEN, CDR2 SYDVKM. The CDR3 is made up of 14 amino acids. The V gene end was trimmed by 5 bases and the J gene end by 6 bases; junction bases not matched to a gene: 6. CDR3 sequence (DNA): TGTGCCAGCAGTCCCCGGACAGGGCGCAATGAGCAGTTCTTC. It codes for CASSPRTGRNEQFF.

This rearrangement joins TRBV21-1 to TRBJ1-6. TRBV21-1 is recorded as a pseudogene. The CDR3 sequence is 16 residues long. CDR3 region: CASSTGRRPSVSTLHF. Here the CDR3 DNA reads TGTGCCAGCAGCACGGGTCGGAGACCTTCCGTTAGTACCCTCCACTTT.

The rearrangement uses TRBV19 and TRBJ1-1; no firm D call. Between the trimmed V and J ends, which lost 6 bases and 2 bases, there was a span of 16 bases. This CDR3 is 15 amino acids long. Germline loops: CDR1 LNHDA, CDR2 SQIVND (reference sequence). CDR3 nucleotide sequence: TGTGCCAGTAGCCCTCAGCCGCGGGCTAACACTGAAGCTTTCTTT. Its protein is CASSPQPRANTEAFF. Combining the CDR3 with reference TRBV19 and TRBJ1-1 gives the whole variable domain DGGITQSPKYLFRKEGQNVTLSCEQNLNHDAMYWYRQDPGQGLRLIYYSQIVNDFQKGDIAEGYSVSREKKESFPLTVTSAQKNPTAFYLCASSPQPRANTEAFFGQGTRLTVV.

The chain links TRBV27 to TRBJ2-1; D unresolved. Between the trimmed V and J ends, which lost 4 bases and 8 bases, there was a span of 12 bases. Germline CDR1 reads MNHEY; CDR2 reads SMNVEV (reference sequence). The CDR3 runs 13 residues. The CDR3 coding sequence is TGTGCCAGCAGTTCCCCCCAGGCCCATGAGCAGTTCTTC. This translates into CASSSPQAHEQFF.

The rearrangement joins TRBV6-4 to TRBJ2-1; 11 bases align to TRBD2. Losses at the gene ends were 0 bases for V and 4 bases for J; bases not matched to a gene: 5. This CDR3 has 17 residues. In germline, CDR1 is MRHNA, CDR2 SNTAGT. CDR3 in DNA: TGTGCCAGCAGTGACTCGCCCCTAGCGGGGGGTTACAATGAGCAGTTCTTC. It is translated as CASSDSPLAGGYNEQFF.

The V call is TRBV5-1, the J call TRBJ2-2; 7 bases are shared with TRBD1. CDR1 is SGHRS, CDR2 YFSETQ, per germline. The trim removed 3 bases at V and 7 bases at J, leaving 9 bases unmatched. CDR3 length equals 15 residues. The CDR3 is CASSSHRGTNGELFF. DNA of the CDR3: TGCGCCAGCAGCTCGCACAGGGGTACTAACGGGGAGCTGTTTTTT.

Only a few counts were recorded for this clone. The chain is built from TRBV6-1 and TRBJ2-7; 11 bases fit TRBD1. J was trimmed by 1 base and V by 5 bases; bases with no gene match: 4. The CDR3 spans 15 residues. Germline V gene data show CDR1 as MNHNS and CDR2 as SASEGT. CDR3 bases: TGTGCCAGCAGTTGGGGGACAGGGGGTTCCTACGAGCAGTACTTC. Protein sequence: CASSWGTGGSYEQYF.

CDR3: CASSSRGKTYEQYF. In nucleotides, the CDR3 is TGCGCCAGCAGCTCTCGGGGGAAGACCTACGAGCAGTACTTC. The chain recombines TRBV5-1 with TRBJ2-7; possibly TRBD2 for D (6 bases). CDR1 is SGHRS, CDR2 YFSETQ, per germline. Trimming stripped 3 bases from V and 2 bases from J, with 12 bases between. CDR3 length: 14 amino acids.

This chain links TRBV19 with TRBJ1-2; D is undetermined. V was pared by 7 bases and J by 6 bases, with 18 bases between. This CDR3 has 14 residues. The germline gives CDR1 LNHDA, CDR2 SQIVND (reference sequence). Here the CDR3 reads CASTSRKSENGYTF. The CDR3 DNA reads as TGTGCCAGTACCTCCCGAAAGTCTGAGAATGGCTACACCTTC.

The J gene is TRBJ2-5, the V gene TRBV4-2; 10 nucleotides line up with TRBD2. V gave up 6 bases and J gave up 2 bases; unmatched junction bases: 6. Germline CDR1 LGHNA, CDR2 YNFKEQ. The CDR3 has 15 amino acids. The CDR3 DNA reads as TGTGCCAGCAGTCCCGTGACTAGCGGGCAAGAGACCCAGTACTTC. Amino acid sequence: CASSPVTSGQETQYF.

The CDR3 region has the DNA TGTGCCAGCAGTTCCCCGACAGGTGGAGTCACTGAAGCTTTCTTT. Amino acid sequence: CASSSPTGGVTEAFF. V usage is TRBV28 and J usage is TRBJ1-1; possibly TRBD1 for D (6 bases). Germline CDR1 is MDHEN and CDR2 is SYDVKM. The CDR3 totals 15 residues. Trimming took off 4 bases at V and 4 bases at J, with 16 bases between the two ends.

A few counts support this clone. This chain uses TRBV19 with TRBJ2-1, with TRBD1 identical over 8 bases. The V segment lost 7 bases and the J segment 12 bases; nucleotides outside the gene matches: 5. Germline V lookup: CDR1 LNHDA, CDR2 SQIVND (reference sequence). CDR3 size: 11 residues. The CDR3 sequence is CASMAGGRQFF. The CDR3 DNA reads TGTGCCAGTATGGCAGGGGGCCGGCAGTTCTTC.

The chain links TRBV28 to TRBJ1-5; D perhaps matches TRBD1 (5 bases). The V end lost 5 bases, the J end lost 0 bases, and 11 bases lay between the germline ends. Germline V CDR1 and CDR2: MDHEN, SYDVKM. This CDR3 is 15 amino acids long. As DNA, the CDR3 is TGTGCCAGCAGTGGGGCGGACGTTAGCAATCAGCCCCAGCATTTT. Translating it yields CASSGADVSNQPQHF.

There are a few counts of this clone. The rearrangement links TRBV5-5 to TRBJ1-5; 8 bases align to TRBD1. Germline-derived CDR1 and CDR2 are SGHKS and YYEKEE (reference sequence). J gave up 4 bases and V 4 bases, and 16 bases lay outside the gene matches. This CDR3 comprises 18 residues. The CDR3 bases are TGTGCCAGCAGCCAAAATTTTAAGGACAGGGTGGTGAATCAGCCCCAGCATTTT. Translation gives CASSQNFKDRVVNQPQHF.

The chain employs TRBV5-3 and TRBJ2-3; the D gene is possibly TRBD2 (5 bases). TRBV5-3 is noted as an ORF with a role that remains uncertain. The CDR3 loop spans 16 amino acids. V was shortened by 0 bases and J by 0 bases, with 11 bases between the two germline ends. CDR3 loop: CARSLADGLSTDTQYF. As DNA, the CDR3 is TGTGCCAGAAGCTTGGCCGATGGACTGAGCACAGATACGCAGTATTTT.

The chain has TRBV4-1 and TRBJ2-5, with a possible D match to TRBD1 (5 bases). The CDR3 extends over 13 amino acids. Germline assignment: CDR1 MGHRA and CDR2 YSYEKL. The V gene lost 1 base and the J gene lost 11 bases, with 14 bases spanning the gap. For the CDR3, the DNA is TGCGCCAGCAGCCAAGGGGGTAGGGGCACGCAGTACTTC. Protein: CASSQGGRGTQYF.

The rearrangement uses TRBV2 and TRBJ1-6, with 8 bases matching TRBD1. V dropped 5 bases and J dropped 8; count of bases not matched to a gene: 5. In germline, CDR1 is SNHLY, CDR2 FYNNEI. The CDR3 has 14 residues. CDR3 region: CASSQTGDYSPLHF. The DNA for the CDR3 is TGTGCCAGCAGTCAGACAGGGGACTATTCACCCCTCCACTTT.

This clone was observed once. The genes are TRBV9 and TRBJ2-5; 11 nucleotides agree with TRBD2. V was pared by 0 bases and J by 5 bases, with 6 bases of the junction left unmatched. In germline, CDR1 is SGDLS, CDR2 YYNGEE. The CDR3 sequence is 16 residues long. The CDR3 spells CASSVAVAGGQETQYF. The CDR3 region has the DNA TGTGCCAGCAGCGTAGCTGTAGCGGGGGGGCAGGAGACCCAGTACTTC.